The 3 T cell receptor beta chains in this list originate from one sample, sequenced in a study of OX40 agonist ivuxolimab in advanced cancers. Clones were sequenced by immunoSEQ multiplex PCR, and TCRdb holds only the in-frame ones, with some missing. The table includes over 90,000 clones, roughly 94% detected once. The specimen was CD4+ or CD8+ T cells sorted from blood, collected in a trial of the OX40 agonist ivuxolimab. These TCRs come from an adult with an advanced solid tumor such as melanoma, head and neck, liver or kidney cancer.

V is TRBV23-1 and J is TRBJ1-2; no clear D. TRBV23-1 is marked as an open reading frame, function uncertain. The CDR3 consists of 9 residues. V lost 3 bases and J lost 9, with 2 bases in between. This CDR3 reads CASSHCYTF. CDR3 DNA sequence: TGCGCCAGCAGTCATTGCTACACCTTC.

The chain combines TRBV4-1 with TRBJ1-2; D gene ambiguous. The V gene lost 0 bases and the J gene lost 0 bases, with 11 bases spanning the gap. The CDR3 is 16 residues long. Germline CDR1 MGHRA, CDR2 YSYEKL. The CDR3 is CASSQDPRATNYGYTF. The CDR3 nucleotides read TGCGCCAGCAGCCAAGACCCCCGGGCGACTAACTATGGCTACACCTTC.

The CDR3 DNA reads as TGTGCCAGCAGCGTAGGAGGTGTGAGCGGTCAGCCCCAGCATTTT. It yields the protein CASSVGGVSGQPQHF. The chain uses TRBV9 and TRBJ1-5, with D unresolved. The CDR3 extends over 15 amino acids. With 0 bases removed from V and 6 bases from J, the gap between germline ends came to 13 bases. The germline V gene encodes CDR1 SGDLS and CDR2 YYNGEE.